The 9 T cell receptor beta chains presented below share a single source sample, sequenced in a study of T-cell reconstitution after alpha-beta-depleted transplantation in children. TCRbeta library construction was performed incorporating unique molecular identifiers. Using its own MiXCR run on the PCR reads, TCRdb lists one record per CDR3 protein. The sample holds more than 200,000 distinct CDR3 sequences; around 25% are singletons and the top ten take 4% to 5.5%. The sample in question was PBMCs, mostly from graft donor cells, obtained 360 days after TCRalphabeta/CD19-depleted stem cell transplant. The source of these receptors is a female patient between 2 and 15 years old who had a stem cell transplant for congenital amegakaryocytic thrombocytopenia, so the T cells may come from the graft donor.

The sample holds one count of this clonotype. This chain joins TRBV7-2 and TRBJ2-3; 8 bases align to TRBD2. This CDR3 has 16 residues. Germline lookup yields CDR1 SGHTA and CDR2 FQGNSA. The trim removed 0 bases at V and 6 bases at J, leaving 8 bases unmatched. The CDR3 reads CASSLALAGSYDTQYF. The CDR3 coding sequence is TGTGCCAGCAGCTTAGCGTTAGCGGGGAGCTATGATACGCAGTATTTT.

This clonotype was seen more than once but under ten times. This chain uses TRBV28 with TRBJ2-5; possible D gene TRBD1, 5 bases. The ends were cut back, 5 bases at V and 3 bases at J, with 16 bases in the middle. Looked up from germline, CDR1 is MDHEN and CDR2 is SYDVKM. This CDR3 has 15 residues. CDR3 in amino acids: CASSPAGAREETQYF. In nucleotides, the CDR3 is TGTGCCAGCAGTCCCGCTGGGGCGCGCGAAGAGACCCAGTACTTC.

The rearrangement joins TRBV15 to TRBJ2-7; the D gene is possibly TRBD2 (6 bases). The CDR3 sequence is 15 residues long. Germline assignment: CDR1 LNHNV and CDR2 YYDKDF (reference sequence). Trimming shortened V by 0 bases and J by 6 bases, and 15 bases separated the two germline ends. The CDR3 here is CATSRDRGISGEQYF. The CDR3 bases are TGTGCCACCAGCAGAGATCGCGGGATCTCGGGCGAGCAGTACTTC.

This clonotype was detected only a few times. The chain links TRBV7-6 to TRBJ1-1, with TRBD1 identical over 8 bases. CDR3 size: 13 residues. The V segment lost 8 bases and the J segment 5 bases; nucleotides outside the gene matches: 7. Germline CDR1 SGHVS, CDR2 FNYEAQ. The CDR3 bases are TGTGCCAGCGAAGTGGACAGGGCAACTGAAGCTTTCTTT. This codes for CASEVDRATEAFF.

This clonotype has a count of ten or more. The chain uses TRBV12-3 or TRBV12-4 and TRBJ2-3, with D perhaps matching TRBD1 (6 bases). This CDR3 spans 13 amino acids. Deletions cut 3 bases from V and 5 bases from J, with 9 bases between. CDR3 sequence: CASSFVRGDTQYF. The CDR3 DNA reads TGTGCCAGCAGTTTTGTCAGGGGAGATACGCAGTATTTT.

V usage is TRBV6-2 or TRBV6-3 and J usage is TRBJ1-3; the D is unclear. From germline, CDR1 is MNHEY and CDR2 SVGEGT. This CDR3 region has 13 residues. V gave up 8 bases and J gave up 7 bases, with 15 bases separating them. As DNA, the CDR3 is TGTGCCAGCTTAGCCCCTCCGTGGAACACCATATATTTT. Encoded protein: CASLAPPWNTIYF.

J is TRBJ2-7 and V is TRBV9, with D possibly matching TRBD1 (6 bases). This CDR3 spans 15 amino acids. The V end was cut by 0 bases, the J end by 2 bases, with 12 bases between. Germline V CDR1 and CDR2: SGDLS, YYNGEE. The DNA for the CDR3 is TGTGCCAGCAGCGTAGCGTGGGACAACCCCTACGAGCAGTACTTC. Translating it yields CASSVAWDNPYEQYF. The full variable domain, its missing parts supplied by reference TRBV9 and TRBJ2-7, is DSGVTQTPKHLITATGQRVTLRCSPRSGDLSVYWYQQSLDQGLQFLIQYYNGEERAKGNILERFSAQQFPDLHSELNLSSLELGDSALYFCASSVAWDNPYEQYFGPGTRLTVT.

This clonotype was counted many times. V is TRBV12-3 or TRBV12-4 and J is TRBJ2-5; D is uncertain. V lost 1 base and J lost 5, with 8 bases in between. The CDR3 is 13 residues long. Here the CDR3 reads CASSLEGRETQYF. The DNA of the CDR3 is TGTGCCAGCAGTTTAGAAGGCCGGGAGACCCAGTACTTC.

This clonotype was counted a few times. This chain links TRBV7-7 with TRBJ2-5; 9 nucleotides match TRBD1. The CDR3 covers 15 residues. From germline, CDR1 is SSHAT and CDR2 FNYEAQ (reference sequence). V gave up 5 bases and J gave up 5 bases; unmatched junction bases: 9. CDR3 sequence: CASSPYPTGGETQYF. As DNA, the CDR3 is TGTGCCAGCAGCCCCTACCCGACAGGGGGGGAGACCCAGTACTTC.